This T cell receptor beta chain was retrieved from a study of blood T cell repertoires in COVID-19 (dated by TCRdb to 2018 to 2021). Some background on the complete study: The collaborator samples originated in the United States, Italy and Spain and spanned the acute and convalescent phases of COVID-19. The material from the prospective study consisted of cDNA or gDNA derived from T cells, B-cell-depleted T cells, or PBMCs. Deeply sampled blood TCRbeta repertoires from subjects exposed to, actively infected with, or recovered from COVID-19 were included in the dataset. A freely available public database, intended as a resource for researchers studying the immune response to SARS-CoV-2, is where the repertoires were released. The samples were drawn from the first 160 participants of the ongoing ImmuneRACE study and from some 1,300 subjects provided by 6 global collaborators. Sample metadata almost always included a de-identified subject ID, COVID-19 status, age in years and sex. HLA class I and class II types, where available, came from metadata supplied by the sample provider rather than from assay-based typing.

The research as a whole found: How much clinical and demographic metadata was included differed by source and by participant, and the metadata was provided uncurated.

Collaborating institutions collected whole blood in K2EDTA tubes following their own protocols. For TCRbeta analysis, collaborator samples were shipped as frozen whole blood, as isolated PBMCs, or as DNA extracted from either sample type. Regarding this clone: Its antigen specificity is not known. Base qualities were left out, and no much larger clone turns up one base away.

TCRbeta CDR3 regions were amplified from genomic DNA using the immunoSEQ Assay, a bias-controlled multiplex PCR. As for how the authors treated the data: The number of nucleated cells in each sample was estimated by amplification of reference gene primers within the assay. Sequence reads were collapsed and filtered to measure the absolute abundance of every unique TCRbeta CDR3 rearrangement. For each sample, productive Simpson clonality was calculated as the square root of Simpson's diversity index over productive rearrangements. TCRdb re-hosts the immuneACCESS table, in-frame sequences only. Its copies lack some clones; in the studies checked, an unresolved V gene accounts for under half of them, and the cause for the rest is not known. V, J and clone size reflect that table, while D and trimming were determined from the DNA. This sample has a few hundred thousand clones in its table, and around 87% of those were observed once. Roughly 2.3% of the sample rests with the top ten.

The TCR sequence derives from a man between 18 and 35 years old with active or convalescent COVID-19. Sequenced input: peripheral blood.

The CDR3 region: CASSQGSTGSYGYTF. The nucleotide sequence is TGCGCCAGCAGCCAAGGGAGCACAGGGTCTTATGGCTACACCTTC. The sequence is built from TRBV4-3 and TRBJ1-2; a tentative D match to TRBD1 spans 6 bases. Via the germline V gene, CDR1 is LGHNA and CDR2 YSLEER. Cut back by 1 base and 5 bases, the V and J ends lie 14 bases apart. Its CDR3 holds 15 amino acids, cysteine through phenylalanine. CDR3 DNA only is kept here, 45 bases in frame from base 1.